One and the same sample provided the 5 T cell receptor beta chains below, sequenced in a study of shared clonotypes between healthy human individuals. Sequenced by immunoSEQ multiplex PCR; TCRdb stores in-frame clones only, minus some. The sample includes over 2 million clones, about 95% seen only once; the top ten take about 0.13%. The sample taken for sequencing was naive CD4+ T cells sorted from blood. Subset indicated: CD45RA+ positively selected. These receptors originate from a man aged 18 to 35 in good health.

The chain is built from TRBV5-1 and TRBJ2-3; TRBD1 aligns across 12 bases. CDR1 is SGHRS, CDR2 YFSETQ, per germline. The CDR3 sequence is 17 residues long. V shed 3 bases and J 6 bases; nucleotides not matched to a gene: 11. CDR3 sequence: CASSSWGTGGAGDTQYF. For the CDR3, the DNA is TGCGCCAGCAGCTCATGGGGGACAGGGGGCGCAGGGGATACGCAGTATTTT.

As DNA, the CDR3 is TGCGCCAGCAGCCAAGAGGTGGGACAGGGACTAGCGGGAGTGTACAATGAGCAGTTCTTC. Amino acid sequence: CASSQEVGQGLAGVYNEQFF. This sequence joins TRBV4-3 and TRBJ2-1; 14 bases are shared with TRBD2. From germline, CDR1 is LGHNA and CDR2 YSLEER. V was pared by 0 bases and J by 4 bases, with 11 bases of the junction left unmatched. The CDR3 runs to 20 residues.

The chain uses TRBV30 and TRBJ2-5; TRBD2 agrees at 15 bases. The CDR3 consists of 17 residues. V lost 2 bases, J lost 5 bases, and 9 bases stayed unmatched. Germline CDR1 and CDR2: GTSNPN and SVGIG (reference sequence). The CDR3 nucleotides read TGTGCCTGGAGTCTAGGGCAAGGGACTAGCGGGAGGGAGACCCAGTACTTC. This gives the protein CAWSLGQGTSGRETQYF.

V usage is TRBV2 and J usage is TRBJ2-1, with D hard to call. The V gene lost 6 bases and the J gene lost 4 bases, with 7 bases spanning the gap. The germline V gene has CDR1 SNHLY and CDR2 FYNNEI. CDR3 length equals 12 residues. The CDR3 loop is CASSAEYNEQFF. CDR3 nucleotides: TGTGCCAGCAGCGCAGAGTACAATGAGCAGTTCTTC.

The J gene is TRBJ2-2, the V gene TRBV11-2; 8 bases align to TRBD2. CDR1 and CDR2 (germline): SGHAT, FQNNGV. The CDR3 contains 15 residues. Trimming cost V 5 bases and J 7 bases; bases outside gene matches: 9. As DNA, the CDR3 is TGTGCCAGCAGCCTCCGGACTAGCCGGGGCGGGGAGCTGTTTTTT. Translated, it gives CASSLRTSRGGELFF. Supplemented by reference TRBV11-2 and TRBJ2-2, the full variable domain reads EAGVAQSPRYKIIEKRQSVAFWCNPISGHATLYWYQQILGQGPKLLIQFQNNGVVDDSQLPKDRFSAERLKGVDSTLKIQPAKLEDSAVYLCASSLRTSRGGELFFGEGSRLTVL.